This TCR beta chain was observed in a study of HIV-infected patients and healthy controls. Study in general: After three months of therapy, CD4 counts rose modestly but significantly in about 85% of the 16 patients.

This clonotype was counted a few times. As yet, its antigen is unknown. A much larger clone is a single base away; this may be a read error. Reverse transcription used 500 to 550 ng RNA and constant-region primers for alpha and beta. Each of the alpha and beta chains got its own library through chain-specific third strand synthesis with indices. From the 5' RACE reads, TCRdb called clonotypes with MiXCR, one entry per CDR3 protein. The sample shows more than 9,000 distinct CDR3 sequences, almost 6% of them seen only once. Broader study findings: CMV-associated CDR3s mostly grew nonsignificantly during therapy, while HIV-associated CDR3s declined significantly. Compared with untreated HIV+ repertoires, healthy controls showed roughly threefold more distinct CDR3s and higher Shannon diversity.

Follow-up blood was drawn about 14 weeks, roughly three months, after antiretroviral therapy began. All unsorted peripheral T cells were captured because whole blood was used without fractionation. The specimen comprised blood, sampled during antiretroviral therapy. This TCR came from an adult with HIV infection. The donor label of this sample is uncertain.

In nucleotides, the CDR3 is TGTGCCAGCAGTTACTCGATAGAGGGGGCGGAAGACGAGCAGTACTTC. Protein sequence: CASSYSIEGAEDEQYF. V usage is TRBV6-5 and J usage is TRBJ2-7; 7 nucleotides line up with TRBD1. V trimming: 0 bases; J trimming: 5 bases; junction bases outside the gene matches: 10. The CDR3 runs to 16 residues. Germline V gives CDR1 MNHEY, CDR2 SVGAGI.